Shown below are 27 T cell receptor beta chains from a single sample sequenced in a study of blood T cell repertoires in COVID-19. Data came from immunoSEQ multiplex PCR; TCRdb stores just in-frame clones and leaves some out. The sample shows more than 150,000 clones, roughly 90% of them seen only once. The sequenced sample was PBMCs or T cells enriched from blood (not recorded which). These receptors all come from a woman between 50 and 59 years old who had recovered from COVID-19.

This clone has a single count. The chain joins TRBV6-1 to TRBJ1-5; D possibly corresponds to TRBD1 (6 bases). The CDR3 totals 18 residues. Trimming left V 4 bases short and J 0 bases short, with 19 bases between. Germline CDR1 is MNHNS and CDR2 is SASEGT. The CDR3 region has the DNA TGTGCCAGCAGTGCCACCGGGACACCGAGATATAGCAATCAGCCCCAGCATTTT. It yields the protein CASSATGTPRYSNQPQHF.

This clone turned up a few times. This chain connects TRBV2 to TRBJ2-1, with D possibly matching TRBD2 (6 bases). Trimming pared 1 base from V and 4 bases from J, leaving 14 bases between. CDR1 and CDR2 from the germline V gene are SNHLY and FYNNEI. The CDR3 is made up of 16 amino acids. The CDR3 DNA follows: TGTGCCAGCAGTGAAGGTGGGGCGGGATATTACAATGAGCAGTTCTTC. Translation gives CASSEGGAGYYNEQFF.

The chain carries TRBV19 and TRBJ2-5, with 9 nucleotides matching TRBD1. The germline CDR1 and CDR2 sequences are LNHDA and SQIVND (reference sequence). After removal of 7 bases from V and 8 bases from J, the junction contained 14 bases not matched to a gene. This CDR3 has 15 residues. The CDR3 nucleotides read TGTGCCAGTAAGGAAGCGGTCACAGGGGGCGACACCCAGTACTTC. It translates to CASKEAVTGGDTQYF. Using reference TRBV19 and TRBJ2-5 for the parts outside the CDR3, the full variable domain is DGGITQSPKYLFRKEGQNVTLSCEQNLNHDAMYWYRQDPGQGLRLIYYSQIVNDFQKGDIAEGYSVSREKKESFPLTVTSAQKNPTAFYLCASKEAVTGGDTQYFGPGTRLLVL.

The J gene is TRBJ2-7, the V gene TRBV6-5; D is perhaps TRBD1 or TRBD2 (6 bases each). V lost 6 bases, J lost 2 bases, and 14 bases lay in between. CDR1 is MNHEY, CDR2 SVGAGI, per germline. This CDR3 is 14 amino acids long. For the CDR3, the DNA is TGTGCCAGCAGCTACAGGGAGGAGGCCTACGAGCAGTACTTC. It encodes CASSYREEAYEQYF.

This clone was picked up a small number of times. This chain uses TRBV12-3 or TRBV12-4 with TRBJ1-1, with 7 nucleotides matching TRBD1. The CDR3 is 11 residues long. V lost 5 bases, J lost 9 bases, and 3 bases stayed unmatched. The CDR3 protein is CASSQQGKAFF. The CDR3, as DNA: TGTGCCAGCAGTCAACAGGGGAAAGCTTTCTTT.

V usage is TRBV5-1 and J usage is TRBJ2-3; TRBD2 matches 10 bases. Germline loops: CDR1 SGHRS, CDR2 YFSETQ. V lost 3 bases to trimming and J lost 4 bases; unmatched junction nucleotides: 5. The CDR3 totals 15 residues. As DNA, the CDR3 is TGCGCCAGCAGCTCAAGCGGGAGGGGGCCAGATACGCAGTATTTT. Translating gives CASSSSGRGPDTQYF.

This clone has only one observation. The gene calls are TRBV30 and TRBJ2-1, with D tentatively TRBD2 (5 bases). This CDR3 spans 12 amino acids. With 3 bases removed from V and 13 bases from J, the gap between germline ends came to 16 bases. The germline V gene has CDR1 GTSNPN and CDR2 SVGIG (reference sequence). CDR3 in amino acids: CAWSSDVEAQFF. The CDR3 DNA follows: TGTGCCTGGAGCTCCGATGTGGAGGCACAGTTCTTC.

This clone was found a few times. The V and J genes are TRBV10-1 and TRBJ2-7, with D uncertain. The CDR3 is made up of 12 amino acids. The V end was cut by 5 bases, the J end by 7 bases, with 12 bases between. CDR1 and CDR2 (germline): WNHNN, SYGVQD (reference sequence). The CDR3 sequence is CASSSIAGEQYF. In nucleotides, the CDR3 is TGCGCCAGCAGTTCGATAGCCGGGGAGCAGTACTTC.

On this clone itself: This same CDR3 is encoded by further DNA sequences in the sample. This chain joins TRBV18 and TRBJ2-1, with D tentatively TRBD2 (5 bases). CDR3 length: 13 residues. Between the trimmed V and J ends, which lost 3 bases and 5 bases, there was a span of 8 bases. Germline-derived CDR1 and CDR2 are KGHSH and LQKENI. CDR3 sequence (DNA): TGTGCCAGCTCACCTGGACTGAACAATGAGCAGTTCTTC. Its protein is CASSPGLNNEQFF. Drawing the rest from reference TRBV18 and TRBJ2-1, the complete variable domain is NAGVMQNPRHLVRRRGQEARLRCSPMKGHSHVYWYRQLPEEGLKFMVYLQKENIIDESGMPKERFSAEFPKEGPSILRIQQVVRGDSAAYFCASSPGLNNEQFFGPGTRLTVL.

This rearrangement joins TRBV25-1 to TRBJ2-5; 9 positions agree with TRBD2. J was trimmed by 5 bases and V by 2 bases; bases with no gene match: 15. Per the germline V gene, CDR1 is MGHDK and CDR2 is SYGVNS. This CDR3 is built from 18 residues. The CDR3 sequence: CASSEPGLAGTVLETQYF. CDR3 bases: TGTGCCAGCAGTGAACCGGGACTAGCTGGAACCGTCTTGGAGACCCAGTACTTC.

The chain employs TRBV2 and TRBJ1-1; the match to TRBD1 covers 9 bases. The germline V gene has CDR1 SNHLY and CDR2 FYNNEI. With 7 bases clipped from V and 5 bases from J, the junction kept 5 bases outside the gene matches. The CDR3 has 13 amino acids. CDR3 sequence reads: CASTGQGRTEAFF. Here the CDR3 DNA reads TGTGCCAGCACGGGACAGGGTCGGACTGAAGCTTTCTTT.

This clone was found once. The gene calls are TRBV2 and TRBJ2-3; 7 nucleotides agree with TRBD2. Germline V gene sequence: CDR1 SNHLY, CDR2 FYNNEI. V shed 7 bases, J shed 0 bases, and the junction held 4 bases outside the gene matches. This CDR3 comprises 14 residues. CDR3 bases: TGTGCCAGCATCCGGGAGGCTAGCACAGATACGCAGTATTTT. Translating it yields CASIREASTDTQYF.

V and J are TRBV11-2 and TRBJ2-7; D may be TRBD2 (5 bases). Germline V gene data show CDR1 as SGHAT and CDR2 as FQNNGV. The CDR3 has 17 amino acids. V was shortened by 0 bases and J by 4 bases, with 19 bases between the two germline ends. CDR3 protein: CASSLDGERSTPYEQYF. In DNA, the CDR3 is TGTGCCAGCAGCTTAGATGGGGAGCGGTCTACCCCTTACGAGCAGTACTTC. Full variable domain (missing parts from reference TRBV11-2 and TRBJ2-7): EAGVAQSPRYKIIEKRQSVAFWCNPISGHATLYWYQQILGQGPKLLIQFQNNGVVDDSQLPKDRFSAERLKGVDSTLKIQPAKLEDSAVYLCASSLDGERSTPYEQYFGPGTRLTVT.

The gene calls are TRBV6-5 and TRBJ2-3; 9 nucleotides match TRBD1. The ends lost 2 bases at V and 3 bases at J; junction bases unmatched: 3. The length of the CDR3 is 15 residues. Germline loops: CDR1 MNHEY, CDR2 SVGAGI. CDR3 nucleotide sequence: TGTGCCAGCAGTTACGGTGACAGGGGGACAGATACGCAGTATTTT. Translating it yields CASSYGDRGTDTQYF.

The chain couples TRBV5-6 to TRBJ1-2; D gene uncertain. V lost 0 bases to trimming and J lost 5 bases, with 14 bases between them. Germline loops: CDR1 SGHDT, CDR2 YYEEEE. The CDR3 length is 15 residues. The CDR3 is CASSLGGNRHYGYTF. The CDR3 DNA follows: TGTGCCAGCAGCTTGGGAGGGAACCGACATTATGGCTACACCTTC.

The CDR3 here is CATSSSWGNYGYTF. In DNA, the CDR3 is TGTGCCACCAGCAGTTCCTGGGGCAACTATGGCTACACCTTC. J is TRBJ1-2 and V is TRBV15; a possible D gene is TRBD1 (5 bases). The CDR3 runs 14 residues. Germline CDR1 LNHNV, CDR2 YYDKDF (reference sequence). Trimming pared 3 bases from V and 2 bases from J, leaving 10 bases between.

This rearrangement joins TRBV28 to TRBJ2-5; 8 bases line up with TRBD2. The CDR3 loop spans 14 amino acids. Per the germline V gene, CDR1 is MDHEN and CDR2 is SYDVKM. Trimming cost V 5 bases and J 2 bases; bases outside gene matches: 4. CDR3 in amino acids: CASSRGGVQETQYF. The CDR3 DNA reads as TGTGCCAGCAGTCGGGGGGGCGTTCAAGAGACCCAGTACTTC.

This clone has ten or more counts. CDR3 in DNA: TGTGCCAGCTCACCCTATCCCGGGACTAGCGGGGATGGCTATACGCAGTATTTT. Amino acid sequence: CASSPYPGTSGDGYTQYF. This chain connects TRBV18 to TRBJ2-3; 13 positions agree with TRBD2. V lost 3 bases, J lost 7 bases, and 13 bases stayed unmatched. Germline loops: CDR1 KGHSH, CDR2 LQKENI. This CDR3 region has 18 residues.

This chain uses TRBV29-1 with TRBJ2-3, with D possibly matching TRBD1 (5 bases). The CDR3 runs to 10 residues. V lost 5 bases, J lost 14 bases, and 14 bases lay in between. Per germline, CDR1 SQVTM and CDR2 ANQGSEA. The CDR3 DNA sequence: TGCAGCGTTCGAAGGGGTGAGCGGTATTTT. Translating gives CSVRRGERYF.

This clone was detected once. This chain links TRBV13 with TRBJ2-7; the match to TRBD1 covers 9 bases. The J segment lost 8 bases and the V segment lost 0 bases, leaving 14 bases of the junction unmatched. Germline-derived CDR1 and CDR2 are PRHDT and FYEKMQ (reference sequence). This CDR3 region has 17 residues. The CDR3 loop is CASSLGIPGQGPYQQYF. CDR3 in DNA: TGTGCCAGCAGCTTAGGCATCCCGGGACAGGGCCCTTATCAGCAGTACTTC.

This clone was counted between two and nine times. This CDR3 is CATSEQHRGRRNEQFF. The DNA of the CDR3 is TGTGCCACCAGTGAGCAACACAGGGGGCGACGTAATGAGCAGTTCTTC. This chain uses TRBV24-1 with TRBJ2-1; 9 positions agree with TRBD1. Trimming took 4 bases from V and 7 from J; bases not matched to a gene: 10. CDR1 and CDR2 (germline): KGHDR, SFDVKD. This CDR3 region has 16 residues.

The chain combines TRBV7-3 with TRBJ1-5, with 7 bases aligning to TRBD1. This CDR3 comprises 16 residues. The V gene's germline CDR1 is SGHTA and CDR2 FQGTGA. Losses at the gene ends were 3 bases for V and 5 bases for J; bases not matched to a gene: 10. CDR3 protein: CASSFPDRVKDQPQHF. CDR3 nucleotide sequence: TGTGCCAGCAGCTTCCCCGACAGGGTTAAAGATCAGCCCCAGCATTTT.

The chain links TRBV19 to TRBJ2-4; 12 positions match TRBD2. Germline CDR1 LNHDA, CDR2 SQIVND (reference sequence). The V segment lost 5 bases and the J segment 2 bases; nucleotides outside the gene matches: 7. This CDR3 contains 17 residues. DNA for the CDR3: TGTGCCAGTAGTCCCATTCTAGCGGGAGGGACCAAAAACATTCAGTACTTC. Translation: CASSPILAGGTKNIQYF.

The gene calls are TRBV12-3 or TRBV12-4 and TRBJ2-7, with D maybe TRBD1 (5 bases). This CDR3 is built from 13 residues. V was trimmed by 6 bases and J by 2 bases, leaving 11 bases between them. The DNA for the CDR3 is TGTGCCAGCAGCGGCCGACAGACCTACGAGCAGTACTTC. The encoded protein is CASSGRQTYEQYF.

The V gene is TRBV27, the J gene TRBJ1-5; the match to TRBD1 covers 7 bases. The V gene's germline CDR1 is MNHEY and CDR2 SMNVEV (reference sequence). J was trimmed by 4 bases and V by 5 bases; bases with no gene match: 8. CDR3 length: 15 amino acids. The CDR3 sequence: CASSATGARNQPQHF. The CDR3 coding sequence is TGTGCCAGCAGTGCTACAGGGGCCCGGAATCAGCCCCAGCATTTT.

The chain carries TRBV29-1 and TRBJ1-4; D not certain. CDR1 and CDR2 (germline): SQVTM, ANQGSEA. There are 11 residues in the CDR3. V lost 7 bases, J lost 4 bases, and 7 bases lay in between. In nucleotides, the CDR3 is TGCAGCGGAGGGCATAATGAAAAACTGTTTTTT. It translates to CSGGHNEKLFF. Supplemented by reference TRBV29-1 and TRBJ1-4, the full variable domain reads SAVISQKPSRDICQRGTSLTIQCQVDSQVTMMFWYRQQPGQSLTLIATANQGSEATYESGFVIDKFPISRPNLTFSTLTVSNMSPEDSSIYLCSGGHNEKLFFGSGTQLSVL.

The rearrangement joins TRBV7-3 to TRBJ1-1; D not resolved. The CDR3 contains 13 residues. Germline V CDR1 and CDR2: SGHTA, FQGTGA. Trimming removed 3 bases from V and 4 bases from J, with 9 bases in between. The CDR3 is CASSFGRTTEAFF. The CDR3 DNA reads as TGTGCCAGCAGCTTTGGCAGAACCACTGAAGCTTTCTTT.